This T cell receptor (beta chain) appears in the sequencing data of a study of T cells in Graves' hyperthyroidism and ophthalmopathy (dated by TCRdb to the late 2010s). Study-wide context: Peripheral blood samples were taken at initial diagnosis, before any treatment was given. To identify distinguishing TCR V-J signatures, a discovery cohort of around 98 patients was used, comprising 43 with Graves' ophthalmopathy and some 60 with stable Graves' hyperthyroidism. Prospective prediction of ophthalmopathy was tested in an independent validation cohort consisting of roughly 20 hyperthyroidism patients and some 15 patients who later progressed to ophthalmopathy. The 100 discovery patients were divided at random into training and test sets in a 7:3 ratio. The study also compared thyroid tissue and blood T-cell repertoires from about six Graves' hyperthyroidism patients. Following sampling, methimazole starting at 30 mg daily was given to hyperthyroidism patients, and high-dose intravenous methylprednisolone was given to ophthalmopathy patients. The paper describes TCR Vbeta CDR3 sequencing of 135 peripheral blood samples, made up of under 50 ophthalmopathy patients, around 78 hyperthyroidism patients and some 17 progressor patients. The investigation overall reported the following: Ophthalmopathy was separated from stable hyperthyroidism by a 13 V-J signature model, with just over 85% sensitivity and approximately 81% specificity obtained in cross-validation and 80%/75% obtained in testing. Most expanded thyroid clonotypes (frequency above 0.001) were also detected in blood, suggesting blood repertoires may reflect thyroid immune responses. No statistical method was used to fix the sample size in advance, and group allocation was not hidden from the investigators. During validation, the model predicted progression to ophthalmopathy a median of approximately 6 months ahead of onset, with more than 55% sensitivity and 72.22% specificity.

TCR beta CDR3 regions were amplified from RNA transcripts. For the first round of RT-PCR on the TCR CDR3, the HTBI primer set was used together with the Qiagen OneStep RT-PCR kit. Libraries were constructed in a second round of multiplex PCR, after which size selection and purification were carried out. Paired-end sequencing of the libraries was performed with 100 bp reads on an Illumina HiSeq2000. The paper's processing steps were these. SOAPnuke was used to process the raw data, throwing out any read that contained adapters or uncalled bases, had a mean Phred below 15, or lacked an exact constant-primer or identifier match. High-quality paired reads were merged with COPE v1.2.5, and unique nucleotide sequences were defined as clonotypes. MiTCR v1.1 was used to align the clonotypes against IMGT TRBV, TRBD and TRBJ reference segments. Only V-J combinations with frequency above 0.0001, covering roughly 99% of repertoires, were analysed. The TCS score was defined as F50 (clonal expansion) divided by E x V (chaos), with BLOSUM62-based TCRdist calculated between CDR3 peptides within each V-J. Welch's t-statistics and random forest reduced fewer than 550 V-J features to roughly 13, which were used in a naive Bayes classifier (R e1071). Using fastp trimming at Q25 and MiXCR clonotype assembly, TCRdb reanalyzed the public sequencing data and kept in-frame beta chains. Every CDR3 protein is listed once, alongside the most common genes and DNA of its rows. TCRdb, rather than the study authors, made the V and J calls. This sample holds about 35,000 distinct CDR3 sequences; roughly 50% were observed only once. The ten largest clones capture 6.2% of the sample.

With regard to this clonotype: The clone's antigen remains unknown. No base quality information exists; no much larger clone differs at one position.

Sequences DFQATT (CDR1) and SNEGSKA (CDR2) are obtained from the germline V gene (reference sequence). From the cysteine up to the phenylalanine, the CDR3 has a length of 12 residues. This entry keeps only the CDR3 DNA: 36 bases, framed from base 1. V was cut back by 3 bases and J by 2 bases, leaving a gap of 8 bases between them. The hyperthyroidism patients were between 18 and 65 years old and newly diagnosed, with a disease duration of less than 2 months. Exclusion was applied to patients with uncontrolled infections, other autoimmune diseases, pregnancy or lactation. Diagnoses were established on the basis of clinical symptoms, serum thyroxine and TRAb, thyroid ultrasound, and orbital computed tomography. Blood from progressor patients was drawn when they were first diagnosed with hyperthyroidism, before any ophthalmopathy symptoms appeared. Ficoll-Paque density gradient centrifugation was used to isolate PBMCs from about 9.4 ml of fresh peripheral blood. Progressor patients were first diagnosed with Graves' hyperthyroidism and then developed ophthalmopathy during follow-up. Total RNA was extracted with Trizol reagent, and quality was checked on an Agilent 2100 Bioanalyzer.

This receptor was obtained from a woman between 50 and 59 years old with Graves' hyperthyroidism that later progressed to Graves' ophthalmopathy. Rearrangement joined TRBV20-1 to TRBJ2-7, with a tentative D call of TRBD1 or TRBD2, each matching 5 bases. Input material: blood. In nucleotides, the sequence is TGCAGTGCTAGCGGGGCTACCTACGAGCAGTACTTC. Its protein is CSASGATYEQYF.